The 32 T cell receptor beta chains given below trace back to one sample, sequenced in a study of CD8 T cells in Susac syndrome (dated by TCRdb to about 2019). Library creation used the immunoSEQ multiplex PCR assay. RNA was extracted using the RNeasy kit, and about 0.45 to 1 ug of the RNA was reverse transcribed with random hexamers. TCRdb handled the public reads itself, with Q25 trimming in fastp and clone calling in MiXCR, and kept productive beta chains. Entries are consolidated by CDR3 protein sequence, retaining the most common genes and DNA. This sample holds 95,000 to 150,000 distinct CDR3 sequences; roughly 94% were observed only once. The ten largest clones capture about 0.27% of the sample. The sample taken for sequencing was CD8+ T cells from PBMCs. The receptors here all came from a human donor with Susac syndrome.

This chain links TRBV30 with TRBJ1-1; tentative D call: TRBD1 (5 bases). The V end lost 3 bases, the J end lost 5 bases, and 7 bases lay between the germline ends. Per germline, CDR1 GTSNPN and CDR2 SVGIG (reference sequence). This CDR3 spans 11 amino acids. CDR3 bases: TGTGCCTGGAGAAGGGGTACTGAAGCTTTCTTT. As protein: CAWRRGTEAFF.

The rearrangement uses TRBV12-3 or TRBV12-4 and TRBJ2-1, with 9 bases lining up with TRBD2. Trimming cost V 6 bases and J 3 bases; bases outside gene matches: 3. The CDR3 spans 14 residues. The CDR3 sequence is CASRVAGDYNEQFF. In nucleotides, the CDR3 is TGTGCCAGCAGGGTAGCGGGGGACTACAATGAGCAGTTCTTC.

This sequence joins TRBV18 and TRBJ1-5, with TRBD1 identical over 10 bases. The V gene's germline CDR1 is KGHSH and CDR2 LQKENI. This CDR3 spans 16 amino acids. V shed 4 bases, J shed 6 bases, and the junction held 9 bases outside the gene matches. Written as DNA, the CDR3 is TGTGCCAGCTCACACGGACAGGGGGTATTGGTTCAGCCCCAGCATTTT. Translation: CASSHGQGVLVQPQHF.

The gene calls are TRBV5-4 and TRBJ1-2; D is possibly TRBD1 (6 bases). The CDR3 runs to 14 residues. The V and J ends lost 4 bases and 3 bases respectively, with 13 bases between them. From germline, CDR1 is SGHNT and CDR2 YYREEE (reference sequence). The chain's CDR3 is CASSVQGTHYGYTF. The CDR3 coding sequence is TGTGCCAGCAGCGTACAGGGAACCCACTATGGCTACACCTTC.

The genes are TRBV12-5 and TRBJ2-5; no reliable D call. Trimming stripped 7 bases from V and 7 bases from J, with 13 bases between. CDR1 LGHNT and CDR2 FRNRAP come from the germline V gene. This CDR3 has 12 amino acids. The CDR3 protein is CASVGISPTQYF. CDR3 coding DNA: TGTGCTAGTGTCGGCATTTCACCGACCCAGTACTTC. The whole variable domain, filled in from reference TRBV12-5 and TRBJ2-5, reads DARVTQTPRHKVTEMGQEVTMRCQPILGHNTVFWYRQTMMQGLELLAYFRNRAPLDDSGMPKDRFSAEMPDATLATLKIQPSEPRDSAVYFCASVGISPTQYFGPGTRLLVL.

V gene TRBV24-1 combines with J gene TRBJ2-1; perhaps D is TRBD1 or TRBD2 (5 bases each). The germline CDR1 and CDR2 sequences are KGHDR and SFDVKD. The ends were cut back, 5 bases at V and 6 bases at J, with 7 bases in the middle. The CDR3 loop spans 12 amino acids. The chain's CDR3 is CATSGDLNEQFF. For the CDR3, the DNA is TGTGCCACCAGTGGGGACCTCAATGAGCAGTTCTTC.

The rearrangement uses TRBV12-5 and TRBJ2-7; D gene unclear. Trimming removed 5 bases at V and 1 base at J, with 9 bases between. CDR3 length: 13 amino acids. The germline V gene encodes CDR1 LGHNT and CDR2 FRNRAP. CDR3 bases: TGTGCTAGTGGTCCCTCACTTTCCTACGAGCAGTACTTC. Its protein is CASGPSLSYEQYF.

This chain uses TRBV18 with TRBJ2-5; D call uncertain. Trimming removed 6 bases at V and 9 bases at J, with 17 bases between. The CDR3 is made up of 13 amino acids. Germline assignment: CDR1 KGHSH and CDR2 LQKENI. CDR3 DNA sequence: TGTGCCAGCTCCCCGGCAGAGACGGGCCCCCAGTACTTC. Amino acids: CASSPAETGPQYF. Combining the CDR3 with reference TRBV18 and TRBJ2-5 gives the whole variable domain NAGVMQNPRHLVRRRGQEARLRCSPMKGHSHVYWYRQLPEEGLKFMVYLQKENIIDESGMPKERFSAEFPKEGPSILRIQQVVRGDSAAYFCASSPAETGPQYFGPGTRLLVL.

The rearrangement links TRBV11-2 to TRBJ1-1; D is unclear. The CDR3 consists of 14 residues. Deletions cut 4 bases from V and 0 bases from J, with 9 bases between. Germline CDR1 is SGHAT and CDR2 is FQNNGV. The CDR3 DNA reads TGTGCCAGCAGCTCCCCGGGCCTGAACACTGAAGCTTTCTTT. Translating it yields CASSSPGLNTEAFF.

This chain uses TRBV10-3 with TRBJ1-6, with D unclear. Germline loops: CDR1 ENHRY, CDR2 SYGVKD. CDR3 length: 14 amino acids. Trimming stripped 3 bases from V and 7 bases from J, with 10 bases between. The CDR3 nucleotides read TGTGCCATCAGTGATTCGGGTCTCAATTCACCCCTCCACTTT. Translation: CAISDSGLNSPLHF.

The chain carries TRBV11-2 and TRBJ2-1, with 12 bases identical to TRBD2. CDR1 and CDR2 (germline): SGHAT, FQNNGV. With V trimmed by 5 bases and J by 7 bases, 6 bases remained unmatched. The CDR3 is 15 residues long. This CDR3 is CASSASGGAGNEQFF. The CDR3 DNA is TGTGCCAGCAGCGCTAGCGGGGGGGCCGGGAATGAGCAGTTCTTC.

The V gene is TRBV13, the J gene TRBJ2-2; D not resolved. Trimming left V 0 bases short and J 0 bases short, with 5 bases between. CDR3 size: 15 residues. Germline CDR1 is PRHDT and CDR2 is FYEKMQ (reference sequence). CDR3: CASSLGLANTGELFF. The DNA for the CDR3 is TGTGCCAGCAGCTTAGGACTCGCGAACACCGGGGAGCTGTTTTTT.

This clonotype has a handful of counts. The chain is built from TRBV7-9 and TRBJ2-7; perhaps TRBD1 as D (6 bases). CDR1 and CDR2 (germline): SEHNR, FQNEAQ (reference sequence). The ends were cut back, 2 bases at V and 0 bases at J, with 11 bases in the middle. The CDR3 sequence is 15 residues long. CDR3: CASSLQGSSSYEQYF. The CDR3 bases are TGTGCCAGCAGCTTACAGGGGTCAAGCTCCTACGAGCAGTACTTC.

The V gene is TRBV6-6, the J gene TRBJ2-1, with a tentative D call TRBD1 (6 bases). Trimming cost V 11 bases and J 5 bases, with 13 bases left between them. Germline values: CDR1 MNHNY, CDR2 SVGAGI (reference sequence). The CDR3 totals 12 residues. The CDR3 protein is CAVGAWDNEQFF. Written as DNA, the CDR3 is TGTGCCGTGGGGGCCTGGGACAATGAGCAGTTCTTC.

The chain couples TRBV27 to TRBJ2-1; TRBD1 agrees at 8 bases. Germline V gene sequence: CDR1 MNHEY, CDR2 SMNVEV (reference sequence). The CDR3 sequence is 13 residues long. V shed 3 bases, J shed 6 bases, and the junction held 1 base outside the gene matches. The CDR3 here is CASSFRGRNEQFF. CDR3 nucleotides: TGTGCCAGCAGTTTCAGGGGGCGCAATGAGCAGTTCTTC.

This clonotype was detected only once. The rearrangement links TRBV5-6 to TRBJ2-1; D not certain. Germline assignment: CDR1 SGHDT and CDR2 YYEEEE. Between the trimmed V and J ends, which lost 0 bases and 9 bases, there was a span of 10 bases. This CDR3 has 13 amino acids. The CDR3 protein is CASSLGSYLEQFF. The CDR3 coding sequence is TGTGCCAGCAGCTTGGGATCGTACCTTGAGCAGTTCTTC.

The V and J genes are TRBV24-1 and TRBJ2-1, with a tentative D call TRBD2 (5 bases). CDR3 size: 18 residues. V was trimmed by 6 bases and J by 3 bases, leaving 23 bases between them. Germline V CDR1 and CDR2: KGHDR, SFDVKD. The CDR3 region has the DNA TGTGCCACCAGTCGAGTTGAGGGTGCGGGCCAGAACTACAATGAGCAGTTCTTC. This sequence encodes CATSRVEGAGQNYNEQFF.

CDR3 loop: CASSLAVVGSPLHF. In DNA form, the CDR3 reads TGTGCCAGCAGCTTGGCCGTGGTCGGCTCACCCCTCCACTTT. The genes are TRBV5-4 and TRBJ1-6; D remains ambiguous. Looked up from germline, CDR1 is SGHNT and CDR2 is YYREEE (reference sequence). V dropped 0 bases and J dropped 10 bases, with 11 bases sitting between them. The CDR3 extends over 14 amino acids.

The V call is TRBV29-1, the J call TRBJ1-2, with TRBD1 matching 12 bases. J was trimmed by 4 bases and V by 4 bases; bases with no gene match: 10. Germline CDR1 reads SQVTM; CDR2 reads ANQGSEA. This CDR3 comprises 16 residues. DNA for the CDR3: TGCAGCGTTGTCGGGACAGGGGGCGCTCGGGCCTATGGCTACACCTTC. Protein sequence: CSVVGTGGARAYGYTF.

V gene TRBV29-1 combines with J gene TRBJ1-1; D ambiguous. Trimming stripped 4 bases from V and 2 bases from J, with 8 bases between. The CDR3 has 12 residues. Germline loops: CDR1 SQVTM, CDR2 ANQGSEA. The DNA for the CDR3 is TGCAGCGTTGTCGGGGAAAACACTGAAGCTTTCTTT. Protein product: CSVVGENTEAFF. Combining the CDR3 with reference TRBV29-1 and TRBJ1-1 gives the whole variable domain SAVISQKPSRDICQRGTSLTIQCQVDSQVTMMFWYRQQPGQSLTLIATANQGSEATYESGFVIDKFPISRPNLTFSTLTVSNMSPEDSSIYLCSVVGENTEAFFGQGTRLTVV.

The V call is TRBV11-2, the J call TRBJ2-5; D call uncertain. The germline V gene has CDR1 SGHAT and CDR2 FQNNGV. Trimming took off 6 bases at V and 3 bases at J, with 14 bases between the two ends. CDR3 size: 14 residues. CDR3 bases: TGTGCCAGCAGGGAGCTGGGGTGGGAAGAGACCCAGTACTTC. It translates to CASRELGWEETQYF.

The chain has TRBV7-2 and TRBJ2-5; 8 bases line up with TRBD1. The CDR3 runs to 15 residues. J lost 2 bases, V lost 5 bases, and 7 bases had no gene match. Per the germline V gene, CDR1 is SGHTA and CDR2 is FQGNSA. CDR3 sequence (DNA): TGTGCCAGCAGCCACGGGACAGGAAAGCAAGAGACCCAGTACTTC. Translation gives CASSHGTGKQETQYF.

The chain links TRBV29-1 to TRBJ2-2; D remains unclear. The CDR3 spans 12 residues. Germline CDR1 SQVTM, CDR2 ANQGSEA. V was cut by 2 bases and J by 5 bases, with 6 bases left in between. CDR3 sequence: CSVEKTTGELFF. The CDR3 DNA reads as TGCAGCGTTGAAAAGACAACCGGGGAGCTGTTTTTT.

This clonotype is a singleton in its sample. The genes are TRBV14 and TRBJ2-7; a possible D gene is TRBD1 (6 bases). Trimming shortened V by 4 bases and J by 1 base, and 11 bases separated the two germline ends. CDR3 length: 14 residues. Germline-derived CDR1 and CDR2 are SGHDN and FVKESK. The DNA for the CDR3 is TGTGCCAGCAGCCGTGGTGACAGGTCCTACGAGCAGTACTTC. It codes for CASSRGDRSYEQYF.

In regard to this clonotype: One end of the junction is discordant with germline, which a read error may explain. The CDR3 bases are TGTGCTAGCAGCCCGCCGGGACTAGCTCCAGATACGCAGTATTTT. Translation: CASSPPGLAPDTQYF. The chain is built from TRBV7-7 and TRBJ2-3; 9 bases fit TRBD2. In germline, CDR1 is SSHAT, CDR2 FNYEAQ (reference sequence). The CDR3 consists of 15 residues.

The rearrangement links TRBV7-9 to TRBJ2-3; TRBD2 might be the D (6 bases). This CDR3 region has 16 residues. From germline, CDR1 is SEHNR and CDR2 FQNEAQ (reference sequence). The ends were cut back, 6 bases at V and 1 base at J, with 17 bases in the middle. This CDR3 is CASSQKVTSRTDTQYF. In nucleotides, the CDR3 is TGTGCCAGCAGTCAAAAGGTCACTAGCCGCACAGATACGCAGTATTTT.

The chain employs TRBV11-2 and TRBJ2-2; no firm D call. The CDR3 covers 12 residues. Germline values: CDR1 SGHAT, CDR2 FQNNGV. Deletions cut 4 bases from V and 7 bases from J, with 7 bases between. The CDR3 is CASSSSGGELFF. CDR3 DNA sequence: TGTGCCAGCAGCTCCTCAGGCGGGGAGCTGTTTTTT.

The rearrangement joins TRBV29-1 to TRBJ2-7; 7 bases are a match to TRBD1. With 3 bases clipped from V and 2 bases from J, the junction kept 10 bases outside the gene matches. The germline V gene has CDR1 SQVTM and CDR2 ANQGSEA. This CDR3 has 15 residues. The DNA for the CDR3 is TGCAGCGTTGAGGGCCTCCCTGGACAGGCCTACGAGCAGTACTTC. It yields the protein CSVEGLPGQAYEQYF.

V is TRBV7-9 and J is TRBJ1-2, with 9 nucleotides matching TRBD1. The length of the CDR3 is 14 residues. Germline loops: CDR1 SEHNR, CDR2 FQNEAQ (reference sequence). V was clipped by 4 bases and J by 6 bases; unmatched bases: 6. CDR3 sequence reads: CASSSTGGSDGYTF. The CDR3, as DNA: TGTGCCAGCAGCTCCACAGGGGGCAGTGATGGCTACACCTTC.

This chain uses TRBV29-1 with TRBJ1-2; D unresolved. The length of the CDR3 is 14 residues. V shed 3 bases and J shed 5 bases, with 16 bases lying between them. CDR1 and CDR2 from the germline V gene are SQVTM and ANQGSEA. CDR3 region: CSVEARTTQYGYTF. The CDR3 nucleotides read TGCAGCGTTGAGGCACGGACTACTCAATATGGCTACACCTTC.

The rearrangement uses TRBV12-3 or TRBV12-4 and TRBJ1-4; D might be TRBD1 (6 bases). This CDR3 is 14 amino acids long. V shed 7 bases and J shed 1 base, with 10 bases lying between them. The CDR3 spells CASKGGLTNEKLFF. The CDR3 region has the DNA TGTGCCAGCAAGGGGGGATTAACTAATGAAAAACTGTTTTTT.

This clonotype was observed a single time. The V gene is TRBV6-2 or TRBV6-3, the J gene TRBJ2-2; 7 bases agree with TRBD1. This CDR3 is built from 12 residues. J was trimmed by 11 bases and V by 5 bases; bases with no gene match: 5. The V gene's germline CDR1 is MNHEY and CDR2 SVGEGT. The CDR3 DNA sequence: TGTGCCAGCAGTACCGACAGGGACGAGCTGTTTTTT. Protein: CASSTDRDELFF.